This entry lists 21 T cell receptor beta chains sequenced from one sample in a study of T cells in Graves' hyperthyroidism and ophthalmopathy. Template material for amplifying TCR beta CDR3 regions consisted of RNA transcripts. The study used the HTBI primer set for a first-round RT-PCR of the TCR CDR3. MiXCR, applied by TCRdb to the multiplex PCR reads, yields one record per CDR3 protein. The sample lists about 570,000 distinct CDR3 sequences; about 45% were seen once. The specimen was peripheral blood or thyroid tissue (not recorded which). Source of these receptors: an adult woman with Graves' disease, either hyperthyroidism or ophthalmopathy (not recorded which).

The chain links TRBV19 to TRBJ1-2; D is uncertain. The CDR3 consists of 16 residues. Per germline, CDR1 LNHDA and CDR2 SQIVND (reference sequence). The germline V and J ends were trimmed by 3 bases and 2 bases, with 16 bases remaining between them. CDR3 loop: CASSIGAGSTNYGYTF. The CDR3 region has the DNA TGTGCCAGTAGTATCGGAGCGGGGAGTACCAACTATGGCTACACCTTC.

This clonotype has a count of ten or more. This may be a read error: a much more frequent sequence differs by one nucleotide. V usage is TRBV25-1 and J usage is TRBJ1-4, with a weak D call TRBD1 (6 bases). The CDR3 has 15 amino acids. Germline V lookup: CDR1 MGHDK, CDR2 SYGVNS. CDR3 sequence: CTSSRLQGSNEKLFF. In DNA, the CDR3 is TGTACCAGCAGTCGCCTACAGGGATCGAATGAAAAACTGTTTTTT. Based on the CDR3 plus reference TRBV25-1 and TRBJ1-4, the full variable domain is EADIYQTPRYLVIGTGKKITLECSQTMGHDKMYWYQQDPGMELHLIHYSYGVNSTEKGDLSSESTVSRIRTEHFPLTLESARPSHTSQYLCTSSRLQGSNEKLFFGSGTQLSVL.

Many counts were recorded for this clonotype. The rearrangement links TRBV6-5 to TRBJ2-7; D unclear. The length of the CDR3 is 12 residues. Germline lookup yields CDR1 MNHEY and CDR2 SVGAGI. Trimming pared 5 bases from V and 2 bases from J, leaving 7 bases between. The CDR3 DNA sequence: TGTGCCAGCAGTGAAAGGGCCTACGAGCAGTACTTC. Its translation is CASSERAYEQYF.

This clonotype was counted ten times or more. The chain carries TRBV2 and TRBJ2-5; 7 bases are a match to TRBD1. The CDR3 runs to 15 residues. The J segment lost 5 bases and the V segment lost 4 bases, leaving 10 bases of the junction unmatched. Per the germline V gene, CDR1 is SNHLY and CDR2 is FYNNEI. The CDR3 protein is CASSARVGGGETQYF. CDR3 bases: TGTGCCAGCAGTGCCCGCGTAGGGGGCGGGGAGACCCAGTACTTC.

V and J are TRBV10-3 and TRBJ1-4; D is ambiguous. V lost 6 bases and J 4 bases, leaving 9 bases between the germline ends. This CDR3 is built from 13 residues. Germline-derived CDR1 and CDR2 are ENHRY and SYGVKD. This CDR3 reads CAIRGSGNEKLFF. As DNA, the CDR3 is TGTGCCATCAGGGGGTCTGGTAATGAAAAACTGTTTTTT.

CDR3 bases: TGCGCCAGCAGTGCCTCCACGGGGAATGGCTACACCTTC. It codes for CASSASTGNGYTF. The chain carries TRBV10-2 and TRBJ1-2, with no clear D. CDR1 is WSHSY and CDR2 is SAAADI in the germline V gene. The CDR3 spans 13 residues. Trimming took off 4 bases at V and 6 bases at J, with 12 bases between the two ends.

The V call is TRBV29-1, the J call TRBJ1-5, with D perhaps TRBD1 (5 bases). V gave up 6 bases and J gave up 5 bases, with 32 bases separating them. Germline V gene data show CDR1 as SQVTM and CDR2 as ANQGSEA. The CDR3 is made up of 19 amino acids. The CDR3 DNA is TGCAGCGTCTGCTGGGGGTGCCGAGCCTTTCGGCAGCTAGATCAGCCCCAGCATTTT. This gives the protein CSVCWGCRAFRQLDQPQHF.

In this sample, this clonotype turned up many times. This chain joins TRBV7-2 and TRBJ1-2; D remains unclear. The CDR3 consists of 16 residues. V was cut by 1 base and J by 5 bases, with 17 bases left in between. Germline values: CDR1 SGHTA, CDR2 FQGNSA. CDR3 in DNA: TGTGCCAGCAGCTTAGGGCCCACACGGTGGTTATATGGCTACACCTTC. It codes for CASSLGPTRWLYGYTF.

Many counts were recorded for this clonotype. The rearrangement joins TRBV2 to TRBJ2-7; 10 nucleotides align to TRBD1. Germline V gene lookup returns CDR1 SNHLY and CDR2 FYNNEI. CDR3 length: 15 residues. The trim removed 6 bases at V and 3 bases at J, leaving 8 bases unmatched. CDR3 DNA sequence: TGTGCCAGCAGCCTCAGCCGGGACAGGGGCTACGAGCAGTACTTC. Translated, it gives CASSLSRDRGYEQYF.

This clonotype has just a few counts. Here the CDR3 reads CAIASPGLARYEQYF. The CDR3 DNA reads TGTGCCATCGCGAGTCCGGGACTAGCGCGCTACGAGCAGTACTTC. This sequence joins TRBV10-3 and TRBJ2-7, with TRBD2 matching 10 bases. V shed 8 bases, J shed 3 bases, and the junction held 10 bases outside the gene matches. This CDR3 has 15 residues. CDR1 and CDR2 from the germline V gene are ENHRY and SYGVKD.

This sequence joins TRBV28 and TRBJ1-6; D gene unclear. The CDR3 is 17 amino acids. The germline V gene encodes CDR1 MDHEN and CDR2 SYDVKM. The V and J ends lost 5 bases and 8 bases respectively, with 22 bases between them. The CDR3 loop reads CASSPPGNEELYSPLHF. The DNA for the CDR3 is TGTGCCAGCAGTCCCCCCGGTAATGAGGAACTCTATTCACCCCTCCACTTT.

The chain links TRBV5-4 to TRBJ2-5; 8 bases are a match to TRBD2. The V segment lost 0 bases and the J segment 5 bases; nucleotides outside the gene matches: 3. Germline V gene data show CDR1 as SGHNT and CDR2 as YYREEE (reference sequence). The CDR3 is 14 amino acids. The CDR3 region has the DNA TGTGCCAGCAGCTTGGTGGGGACTAGTGAGACCCAGTACTTC. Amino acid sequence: CASSLVGTSETQYF.

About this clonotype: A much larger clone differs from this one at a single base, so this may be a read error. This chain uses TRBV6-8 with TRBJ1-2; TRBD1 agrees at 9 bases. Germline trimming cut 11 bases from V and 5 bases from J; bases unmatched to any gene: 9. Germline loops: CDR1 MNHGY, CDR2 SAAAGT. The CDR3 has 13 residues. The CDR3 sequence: CAGTRDRAYGYTF. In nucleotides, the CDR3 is TGTGCCGGGACCCGGGACAGGGCATATGGCTACACCTTC.

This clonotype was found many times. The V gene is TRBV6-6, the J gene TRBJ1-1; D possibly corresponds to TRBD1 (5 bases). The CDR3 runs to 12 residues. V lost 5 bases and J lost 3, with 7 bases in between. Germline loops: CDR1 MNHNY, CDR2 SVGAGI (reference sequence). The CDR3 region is CASSDSHTEAFF. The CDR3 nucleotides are TGTGCCAGCAGTGACAGCCACACTGAAGCTTTCTTT.

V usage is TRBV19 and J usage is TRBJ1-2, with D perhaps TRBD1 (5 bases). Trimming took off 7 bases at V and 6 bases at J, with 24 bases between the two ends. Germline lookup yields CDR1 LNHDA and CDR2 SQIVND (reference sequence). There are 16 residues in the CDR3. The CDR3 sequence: CASIPRGLDRIHGYTF. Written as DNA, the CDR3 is TGTGCCAGTATCCCCCGGGGCCTCGACAGAATTCATGGCTACACCTTC.

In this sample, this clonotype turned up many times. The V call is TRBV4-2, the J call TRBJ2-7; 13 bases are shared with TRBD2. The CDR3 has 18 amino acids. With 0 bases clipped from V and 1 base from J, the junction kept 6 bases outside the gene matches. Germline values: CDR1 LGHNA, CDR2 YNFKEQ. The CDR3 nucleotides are TGTGCCAGCAGCCAAGACGGACTAGCGGGAGCCCTGTCCTACGAGCAGTACTTC. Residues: CASSQDGLAGALSYEQYF.

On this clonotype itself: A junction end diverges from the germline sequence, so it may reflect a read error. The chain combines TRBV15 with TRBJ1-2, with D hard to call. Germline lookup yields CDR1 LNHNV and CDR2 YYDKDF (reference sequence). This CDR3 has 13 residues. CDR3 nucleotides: TGTGCCACCTGCAGCGCTGCTGGTGGTGGCTACACCTTC. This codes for CATCSAAGGGYTF.

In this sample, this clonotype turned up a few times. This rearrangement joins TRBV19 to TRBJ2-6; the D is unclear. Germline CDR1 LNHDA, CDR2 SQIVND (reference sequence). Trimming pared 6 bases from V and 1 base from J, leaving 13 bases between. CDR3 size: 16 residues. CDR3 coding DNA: TGTGCCAGTAGCCTGCGGAGAACGTCTGGGGCCAACGTCCTGACTTTC. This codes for CASSLRRTSGANVLTF.

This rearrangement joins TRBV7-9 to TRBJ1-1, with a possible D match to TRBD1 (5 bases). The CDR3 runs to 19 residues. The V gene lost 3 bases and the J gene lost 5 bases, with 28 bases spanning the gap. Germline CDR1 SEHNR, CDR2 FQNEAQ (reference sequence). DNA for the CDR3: TGTGCCAGCAGCTTGGGAGTTCTCCCCCCGGATACCGGGGGGACTGAAGCTTTCTTT. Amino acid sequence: CASSLGVLPPDTGGTEAFF.

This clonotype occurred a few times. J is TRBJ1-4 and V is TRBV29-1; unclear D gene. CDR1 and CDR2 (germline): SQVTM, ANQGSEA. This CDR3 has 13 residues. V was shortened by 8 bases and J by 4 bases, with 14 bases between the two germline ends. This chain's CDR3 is CSTRAAVNEKLFF. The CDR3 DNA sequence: TGCAGCACTCGAGCGGCAGTTAATGAAAAACTGTTTTTT.

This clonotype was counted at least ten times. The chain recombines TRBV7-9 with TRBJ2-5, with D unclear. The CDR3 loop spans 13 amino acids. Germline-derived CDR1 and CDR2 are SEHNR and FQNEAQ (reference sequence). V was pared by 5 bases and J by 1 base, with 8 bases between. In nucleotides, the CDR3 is TGTGCCAGCAGCCGGGCCACCCAAGAGACCCAGTACTTC. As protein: CASSRATQETQYF. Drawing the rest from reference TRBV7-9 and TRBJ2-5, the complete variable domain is DTGVSQNPRHKITKRGQNVTFRCDPISEHNRLYWYRQTLGQGPEFLTYFQNEAQLEKSRLLSDRFSAERPKGSFSTLEIQRTEQGDSAMYLCASSRATQETQYFGPGTRLLVL.